This T cell receptor beta chain was sequenced during a study of CD8+ T cells in alopecia areata. This clone was detected a few times. The target antigen is unknown. Gene labels here are mouse ones. The read comes to an end 4 residues before the CDR3 does, leaving the germline J gene to fill in the end. CDR3 length: 13 amino acids. CDR1 and CDR2 (germline): GKSSPN, SITVG. Between the trimmed V and J ends, which lost 4 bases and 0 bases, there was a span of 9 bases. Study-wide findings and caveats: There were also resident alphabeta T cells of normal skin sequenced in scalp samples. Although TCR sharing was seen in mice, sharing across patients was less clear, possibly for HLA-related reasons.

RNA extraction was followed by reverse transcription into cDNA, which acted as the sequencing template. Profiling relied on immunoSEQ multiplex PCR, and the TCRdb table lists in-frame clones only, not all of them. This sample has 290,000 or so clones, each found more than once. Pooled cutaneous lymph node cells were sorted using CD4, CD8alpha, NKG2D, NKG2ACE and other markers. The sample taken for sequencing was CD4+ T cells sorted from a lymph node. This receptor was identified in a C3H/HeJ mouse with alopecia areata. The strain bears MHC haplotype H2-k. J is TRBJ1-2 and V is TRBV31; a weak D match, TRBD1 (6 bases). CDR3 residues: CAWTGTPNSDYTF. CDR3 DNA (partial): TGTGCCTGGACAGGGACACCAAACTCC.